These T cell receptor beta chains were read from a single sample in a study of cytomegalovirus exposure and HLA in healthy donors. Assay: immunoSEQ multiplex PCR; the TCRdb copy retains only in-frame clones and omits some. The sample records roughly 100,000 clones, 75% to 90% being singletons. Sequencing input: PBMCs. Receptors were obtained from a man in his forties or fifties in good health and CMV-seronegative. Both conserved end residues are part of each CDR3. Each record gives: V gene, D gene, clone size, J gene, CDR3 DNA, CDR3 protein. A D gene is named only where the DNA matches it firmly. For some rows the clone size is stated as once, few or many, or as a class when expanded; others skip it.

TRBV30	TRBD2	-	TRBJ2-5	TGTGCCTGGAGTGCTCACGCTAGCGGGGCCTCGAAAGAGACCCAGTACTTC	CAWSAHASGASKETQYF
TRBV28	-	-	TRBJ1-5	TGTGCCAGCAGTCACGCGGGTGGCAATCAGCCCCAGCATTTT	CASSHAGGNQPQHF
TRBV2	-	-	TRBJ2-3	TGTGCCAGCAGACAGGGTACAACAGATACGCAGTATTTT	CASRQGTTDTQYF
TRBV6-7	TRBD1	-	TRBJ2-1	TGTGCCAGCATTGGGGGGACAGGGGGCCGTGAGCAGTTCTTC	CASIGGTGGREQFF
TRBV7-2	TRBD2	few	TRBJ2-1	TGTGCCAGCAGCCCGGGACTAGCGGGGGCCTTTAGCTCCTACAATGAGCAGTTCTTC	CASSPGLAGAFSSYNEQFF
TRBV9	TRBD2	few	TRBJ2-1	TGTGCCAGCAGCGTCCTGACTAGCGGGGGGGTGTTCTTC	CASSVLTSGGVFF
TRBV5-6	TRBD1	-	TRBJ1-1	TGTGCCAGCAGTCTCGATATAGGCAGGGGGGATGACACTGAAGCTTTCTTT	CASSLDIGRGDDTEAFF
TRBV19	-	-	TRBJ2-5	TGTGCCAGTAGTATAGGACGGGGAGAGACCCAGTACTTC	CASSIGRGETQYF
TRBV12-5	TRBD2	-	TRBJ2-3	TGTGCTAGTGGTTTGGGGACTAGCGGGGGTCGATGGGATACGCAGTATTTT	CASGLGTSGGRWDTQYF
TRBV19	-	-	TRBJ2-5	TGTGCCAGTAGTGGGAGGACCGAGACCCAGTACTTC	CASSGRTETQYF
TRBV5-4	-	few	TRBJ1-5	TGTGCCAGCAGCTTGGCAGGGGCCGGTCAGCCCCAGCATTTT	CASSLAGAGQPQHF
TRBV7-6	-	-	TRBJ2-7	TGTGCCAGCAGCTTAAATCACTACGAGCAGTACTTC	CASSLNHYEQYF
TRBV5-1	-	few	TRBJ2-5	TGCGCCAGCAGCTTGGCTGGGGCTGAGACCCAGTACTTC	CASSLAGAETQYF
TRBV7-2	-	-	TRBJ1-5	TGTGCCAGCAGCTTTCGGGGGGATAGCAATCAGCCCCAGCATTTT	CASSFRGDSNQPQHF
TRBV6-1	TRBD1	once	TRBJ2-7	TGTGCCAGCAGGACAGGGGACTCCTACGAGCAGTACTTC	CASRTGDSYEQYF
TRBV7-2	-	once	TRBJ1-5	TGTGCCAGCAGCCCGGAGACAGGAAGCAATCAGCCCCAGCATTTT	CASSPETGSNQPQHF
TRBV18	TRBD1	-	TRBJ1-1	TGTGCCAGCTCAGTCCGGACAGGGGAGAACACTGAAGCTTTCTTT	CASSVRTGENTEAFF
TRBV18	TRBD1	-	TRBJ1-2	TGTGCCAGCTCGGGGGACAGTCGGTATGGCTACACCTTC	CASSGDSRYGYTF
TRBV14	TRBD1	once	TRBJ2-1	TGTGCCAGCAGCCTCGACAGGGGGCGGCCGATAGACAATGAGCAGTTCTTC	CASSLDRGRPIDNEQFF
TRBV29-1	TRBD1	-	TRBJ2-5	TGCAGCGTTGAACGACAGGGGGCAGAGACCCAGTACTTC	CSVERQGAETQYF
TRBV19	-	-	TRBJ1-5	TGTGCCAGTAGTATTTCAATTAGCAATCAGCCCCAGCATTTT	CASSISISNQPQHF
TRBV6-1	-	-	TRBJ1-4	TGTGCCAGCAGTGAAGTGGGCAGGGTAGATGAAAAACTGTTTTTT	CASSEVGRVDEKLFF